What follows are 31 T cell receptor beta chains derived from one specimen sequenced in a study of T cells in localized non-small cell lung cancer. Libraries were prepared by immunoSEQ multiplex PCR; TCRdb keeps only in-frame clonotypes and omits some of them. The sample contains tens of thousands of clones, about 90% of which appear only once. The specimen was peripheral blood, collected before any cancer treatment. The receptors originated from a male donor aged 60 or over with stage I squamous cell lung carcinoma.

The chain carries TRBV9 and TRBJ2-3, with D maybe TRBD2 (5 bases). The CDR3 contains 17 residues. In germline, CDR1 is SGDLS, CDR2 YYNGEE. Trimming took off 4 bases at V and 6 bases at J, with 24 bases between the two ends. CDR3 residues: CASSPPWTAPGMDTQYF. CDR3 sequence (DNA): TGTGCCAGCAGCCCGCCTTGGACGGCTCCGGGGATGGATACGCAGTATTTT.

The gene calls are TRBV7-8 and TRBJ1-3; D not resolved. CDR3 size: 12 residues. V was pared by 5 bases and J by 4 bases, with 6 bases between. The germline CDR1 and CDR2 sequences are SGHVS and FQNEAQ. The CDR3 loop reads CASSPNGNTIYF. Written as DNA, the CDR3 is TGTGCCAGCAGCCCAAACGGAAACACCATATATTTT.

The chain combines TRBV2 with TRBJ1-3, with D possibly TRBD1 on 6 matching bases. This CDR3 is built from 13 residues. With 6 bases removed from V and 4 bases from J, the gap between germline ends came to 10 bases. In germline, CDR1 is SNHLY, CDR2 FYNNEI. For the CDR3, the DNA is TGTGCCAGCAGACAGGGTGGAGGAAACACCATATATTTT. Amino acids: CASRQGGGNTIYF.

The V and J genes are TRBV6-5 and TRBJ2-7, with 7 bases lining up with TRBD2. The CDR3 sequence is 13 residues long. The trim removed 8 bases at V and 0 bases at J, leaving 4 bases unmatched. CDR1 MNHEY and CDR2 SVGAGI come from the germline V gene. CDR3 nucleotide sequence: TGTGCCAGCCAGCGGGATCCCTCCTACGAGCAGTACTTC. It is translated as CASQRDPSYEQYF.

The DNA of the CDR3 is TGCGCCAGCAGCCAAGATCGGTGGGGGGGCCCGAAAGATACGCAGTATTTT. Translation: CASSQDRWGGPKDTQYF. V and J are TRBV4-1 and TRBJ2-3; D is possibly TRBD2 (7 bases). Trimming stripped 0 bases from V and 5 bases from J, with 18 bases between. This CDR3 is 17 amino acids long. Germline V CDR1 and CDR2: MGHRA, YSYEKL.

This chain uses TRBV21-1 with TRBJ1-4. TRBV21-1 is a recognized pseudogene. The length of the CDR3 is 15 residues. The CDR3 region has the DNA TGTGCCAGCAGCAAAGTCCCTGGATGCCATGAAAGGCTGTTTTTT. Amino acids: CASSKVPGCHERLFF.

The chain combines TRBV9 with TRBJ2-5; unclear D gene. This CDR3 spans 14 amino acids. V was trimmed by 0 bases and J by 2 bases, leaving 8 bases between them. Germline CDR1 and CDR2: SGDLS and YYNGEE. CDR3: CASSVGTAQETQYF. CDR3 coding DNA: TGTGCCAGCAGCGTAGGTACAGCTCAAGAGACCCAGTACTTC. The whole variable domain, filled in from reference TRBV9 and TRBJ2-5, reads DSGVTQTPKHLITATGQRVTLRCSPRSGDLSVYWYQQSLDQGLQFLIQYYNGEERAKGNILERFSAQQFPDLHSELNLSSLELGDSALYFCASSVGTAQETQYFGPGTRLLVL.

Only one count was recorded for this clone. This chain links TRBV7-2 with TRBJ2-3; 12 positions match TRBD2. With 5 bases clipped from V and 6 bases from J, the junction kept 6 bases outside the gene matches. The CDR3 is made up of 15 amino acids. Germline V gene data show CDR1 as SGHTA and CDR2 as FQGNSA. This CDR3 reads CASSPSSGGADTQYF. The CDR3 DNA sequence: TGTGCCAGCAGCCCCTCTAGCGGGGGGGCGGATACGCAGTATTTT. Together with reference TRBV7-2 and TRBJ2-3, the CDR3 gives the full variable domain: GAGVSQSPSNKVTEKGKDVELRCDPISGHTALYWYRQSLGQGLEFLIYFQGNSAPDKSGLPSDRFSAERTGGSVSTLTIQRTQQEDSAVYLCASSPSSGGADTQYFGPGTRLTVL.

The chain joins TRBV30 to TRBJ2-7, with 9 bases identical to TRBD2. Per the germline V gene, CDR1 is GTSNPN and CDR2 is SVGIG (reference sequence). V trimming: 2 bases; J trimming: 5 bases; junction bases outside the gene matches: 16. The CDR3 sequence is 17 residues long. The CDR3 region has the DNA TGTGCCTGGAGTCCCTCCACCGCCGTAGCGGGAGCTCACGAGCAGTACTTC. This translates into CAWSPSTAVAGAHEQYF.

The rearrangement links TRBV18 to TRBJ1-4; D not certain. From germline, CDR1 is KGHSH and CDR2 LQKENI. V was pared by 3 bases and J by 2 bases, with 13 bases between. The CDR3 sequence is 16 residues long. In nucleotides, the CDR3 is TGTGCCAGCTCACCCCGAGGTCCCGGGACTAATGAAAAACTGTTTTTT. Amino acids: CASSPRGPGTNEKLFF.

This clone has only one observation. This chain uses TRBV5-4 with TRBJ2-1, with 8 positions matching TRBD2. CDR1 and CDR2 from the germline V gene are SGHNT and YYREEE (reference sequence). V lost 0 bases to trimming and J lost 4 bases; unmatched junction nucleotides: 3. CDR3 length: 15 amino acids. CDR3 nucleotide sequence: TGTGCCAGCAGCTTGGACACTAGCGGTTACAATGAGCAGTTCTTC. Its translation: CASSLDTSGYNEQFF.

V and J are TRBV30 and TRBJ2-7; tentative D call: TRBD2 (6 bases). There are 14 residues in the CDR3. The V gene lost 3 bases and the J gene lost 2 bases, with 14 bases spanning the gap. From germline, CDR1 is GTSNPN and CDR2 SVGIG (reference sequence). This CDR3 reads CAWSSGVFPYEQYF. The CDR3, as DNA: TGTGCCTGGAGCTCGGGAGTCTTTCCCTACGAGCAGTACTTC.

V usage is TRBV7-2 and J usage is TRBJ1-2, with 8 bases matching TRBD1. Looked up from germline, CDR1 is SGHTA and CDR2 is FQGNSA. CDR3 length: 13 amino acids. J was trimmed by 8 bases and V by 5 bases; bases with no gene match: 7. The CDR3 DNA follows: TGTGCCAGCAGCCTCCAGGGGGCTAGGGGCTACACCTTC. Translation: CASSLQGARGYTF.

The rearrangement uses TRBV5-4 and TRBJ1-2; the D is unclear. Germline loops: CDR1 SGHNT, CDR2 YYREEE (reference sequence). V lost 1 base to trimming and J lost 2 bases, with 6 bases between them. The CDR3 spans 13 residues. CDR3 sequence reads: CASSLTSNYGYTF. CDR3 bases: TGTGCCAGCAGCTTGACGTCCAACTATGGCTACACCTTC.

The chain recombines TRBV18 with TRBJ2-3; 9 bases fit TRBD2. Germline values: CDR1 KGHSH, CDR2 LQKENI. CDR3 length: 19 amino acids. Trimming removed 6 bases from V and 0 bases from J; junction bases left unmatched: 16. The CDR3 is CASSRFGSGSPSSTDTQYF. In DNA form, the CDR3 reads TGTGCCAGCTCCCGGTTCGGTAGCGGGAGTCCTTCTAGCACAGATACGCAGTATTTT.

The rearrangement uses TRBV5-8 and TRBJ2-5; 11 positions match TRBD1. The CDR3 is made up of 13 amino acids. In germline, CDR1 is SGHTS, CDR2 YDEGEE. The junction had 5 bases not matched to a gene; V was cut back by 9 bases and J by 4 bases. DNA of the CDR3: TGTGCCACTGAGGACAGGGGGCTAGAGACCCAGTACTTC. Translating it yields CATEDRGLETQYF.

This clone was observed a single time. The chain joins TRBV6-6 to TRBJ2-5, with 8 bases fitting TRBD2. The junction had 14 bases not matched to a gene; V was cut back by 7 bases and J by 7 bases. CDR1 MNHNY and CDR2 SVGAGI come from the germline V gene (reference sequence). This CDR3 contains 15 residues. The CDR3 DNA is TGTGCCAGCACAGCAGGGACTAGTTGGGGTGGGACCCAGTACTTC. Residues: CASTAGTSWGGTQYF.

The rearrangement links TRBV2 to TRBJ2-7, with D uncertain. V gave up 4 bases and J gave up 2 bases, with 12 bases separating them. The V gene's germline CDR1 is SNHLY and CDR2 FYNNEI. The CDR3 is 14 residues long. In nucleotides, the CDR3 is TGTGCCAGCAGTGGCGGCAGGAGCGCCTACGAGCAGTACTTC. Residues: CASSGGRSAYEQYF.

V gene TRBV29-1 combines with J gene TRBJ2-4; 8 bases fit TRBD1. V shed 7 bases and J 1 base; nucleotides not matched to a gene: 6. Germline V gene sequence: CDR1 SQVTM, CDR2 ANQGSEA. The CDR3 is 14 amino acids. The CDR3 region is CSAAGQGAKNIQYF. CDR3 in DNA: TGCAGCGCCGCTGGACAGGGTGCCAAAAACATTCAGTACTTC.

The rearrangement uses TRBV6-4 and TRBJ1-1; D may be TRBD1 (6 bases). The V gene lost 5 bases and the J gene lost 4 bases, with 17 bases spanning the gap. This CDR3 is built from 15 residues. Germline CDR1 MRHNA, CDR2 SNTAGT. The CDR3 nucleotides are TGTGCCAGCAGTCCACTGGAGGGGGAAGGCACTGAAGCTTTCTTT. It specifies CASSPLEGEGTEAFF.

This chain links TRBV5-1 with TRBJ1-4; D is ambiguous. V was shortened by 3 bases and J by 3 bases, with 15 bases between the two germline ends. CDR3 size: 16 residues. CDR1 and CDR2 from the germline V gene are SGHRS and YFSETQ. CDR3 sequence: CASSSYFGIPNEKLFF. The CDR3 DNA sequence: TGCGCCAGCAGCTCTTATTTCGGGATACCTAATGAAAAACTGTTTTTT.

The chain recombines TRBV5-5 with TRBJ1-1; D is uncertain. The V gene's germline CDR1 is SGHKS and CDR2 YYEKEE (reference sequence). With 0 bases removed from V and 10 bases from J, the gap between germline ends came to 10 bases. CDR3 size: 12 residues. The CDR3 DNA is TGTGCCAGCAGCTTGGGACATTTGCCAGCTTTCTTT. The encoded protein is CASSLGHLPAFF.

This clone is a singleton in its sample. This chain uses TRBV6-5 with TRBJ2-1; D perhaps matches TRBD2 (5 bases). This CDR3 has 13 residues. Germline V gene lookup returns CDR1 MNHEY and CDR2 SVGAGI. The V gene lost 6 bases and the J gene lost 0 bases, with 6 bases spanning the gap. The CDR3 here is CASRGSSYNEQFF. The CDR3 DNA sequence: TGTGCCAGCAGAGGGAGCTCCTACAATGAGCAGTTCTTC.

The V and J genes are TRBV19 and TRBJ2-7, with TRBD1 identical over 9 bases. CDR3 length: 15 residues. The junction had 10 bases not matched to a gene; V was cut back by 5 bases and J by 5 bases. Per the germline V gene, CDR1 is LNHDA and CDR2 is SQIVND (reference sequence). For the CDR3, the DNA is TGTGCCAGTAGTGTTGGGACAGGGAGGAGAGACGAGCAGTACTTC. It is translated as CASSVGTGRRDEQYF.

J is TRBJ1-2 and V is TRBV7-2; 7 bases are shared with TRBD1. J was trimmed by 4 bases and V by 3 bases; bases with no gene match: 14. CDR1 SGHTA and CDR2 FQGNSA come from the germline V gene. The CDR3 is 17 residues long. The DNA for the CDR3 is TGTGCCAGCAGCTTCAAGGAGTATCGGACAGGATTCTATGGCTACACCTTC. The encoded protein is CASSFKEYRTGFYGYTF.

The chain has TRBV5-4 and TRBJ2-2, with 9 positions matching TRBD1. V lost 2 bases and J lost 3; bases outside the gene matches: 5. This CDR3 comprises 16 residues. Per germline, CDR1 SGHNT and CDR2 YYREEE (reference sequence). The DNA of the CDR3 is TGTGCCAGCAGCTTCTACCGGACAGGGGACACCGGGGAGCTGTTTTTT. Amino acid sequence: CASSFYRTGDTGELFF.

This rearrangement joins TRBV19 to TRBJ1-1; D call uncertain. This CDR3 contains 11 residues. Per the germline V gene, CDR1 is LNHDA and CDR2 is SQIVND (reference sequence). The germline V and J ends were trimmed by 5 bases and 6 bases, with 7 bases remaining between them. This chain's CDR3 is CASSRLAEAFF. DNA for the CDR3: TGTGCCAGTAGTCGGCTCGCTGAAGCTTTCTTT. Drawing the rest from reference TRBV19 and TRBJ1-1, the complete variable domain is DGGITQSPKYLFRKEGQNVTLSCEQNLNHDAMYWYRQDPGQGLRLIYYSQIVNDFQKGDIAEGYSVSREKKESFPLTVTSAQKNPTAFYLCASSRLAEAFFGQGTRLTVV.

A few counts support this clone. J is TRBJ2-7 and V is TRBV2, with TRBD2 matching over 9 bases. In germline, CDR1 is SNHLY, CDR2 FYNNEI. The V segment lost 3 bases and the J segment 3 bases; nucleotides outside the gene matches: 9. The CDR3 is made up of 16 amino acids. CDR3 loop: CASSEGTSSNYYEQYF. As DNA, the CDR3 is TGTGCCAGCAGTGAGGGGACTAGCAGCAACTACTACGAGCAGTACTTC.

The V gene is TRBV6-6, the J gene TRBJ2-5; TRBD1 agrees at 8 bases. CDR1 and CDR2 (germline): MNHNY, SVGAGI (reference sequence). The CDR3 spans 15 residues. With 6 bases clipped from V and 5 bases from J, the junction kept 11 bases outside the gene matches. For the CDR3, the DNA is TGTGCCAGCAGAGCTGCCGGGACAGGTCCGGAGACCCAGTACTTC. This encodes CASRAAGTGPETQYF.

The genes are TRBV5-5 and TRBJ2-1, with D possibly TRBD1 on 6 matching bases. CDR3 size: 14 residues. V lost 0 bases, J lost 8 bases, and 12 bases lay in between. CDR1 SGHKS and CDR2 YYEKEE come from the germline V gene (reference sequence). The DNA of the CDR3 is TGTGCCAGCAGCTTGGGGCAGGGGCCCCATGAGCAGTTCTTC. Translated: CASSLGQGPHEQFF.

The rearrangement links TRBV5-1 to TRBJ2-2; no firm D call. V lost 0 bases, J lost 5 bases, and 5 bases lay in between. The CDR3 is 13 residues long. Germline CDR1 reads SGHRS; CDR2 reads YFSETQ. The CDR3 here is CASSLGRTGELFF. The CDR3 DNA is TGCGCCAGCAGCTTGGGACGTACCGGGGAGCTGTTTTTT.